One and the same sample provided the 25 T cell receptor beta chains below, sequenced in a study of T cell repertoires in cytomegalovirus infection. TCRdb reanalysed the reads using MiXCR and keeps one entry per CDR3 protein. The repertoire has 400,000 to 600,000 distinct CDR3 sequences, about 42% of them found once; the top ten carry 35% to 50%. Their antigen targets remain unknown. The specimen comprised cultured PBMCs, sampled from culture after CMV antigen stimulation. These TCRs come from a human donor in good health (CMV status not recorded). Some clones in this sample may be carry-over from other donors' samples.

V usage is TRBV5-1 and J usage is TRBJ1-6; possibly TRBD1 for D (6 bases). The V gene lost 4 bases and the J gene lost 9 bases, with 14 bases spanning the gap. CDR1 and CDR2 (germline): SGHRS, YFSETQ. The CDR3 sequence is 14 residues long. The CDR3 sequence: CASSTTGYASPLHF. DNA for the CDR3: TGCGCCAGCAGCACCACAGGGTACGCTTCACCCCTCCACTTT.

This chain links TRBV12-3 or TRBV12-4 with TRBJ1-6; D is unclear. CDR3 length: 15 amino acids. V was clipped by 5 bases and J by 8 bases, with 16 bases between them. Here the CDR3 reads CASSRLPLGDSPLHF. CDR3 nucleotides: TGTGCCAGCAGTCGTCTACCCCTCGGGGATTCACCCCTCCACTTT.

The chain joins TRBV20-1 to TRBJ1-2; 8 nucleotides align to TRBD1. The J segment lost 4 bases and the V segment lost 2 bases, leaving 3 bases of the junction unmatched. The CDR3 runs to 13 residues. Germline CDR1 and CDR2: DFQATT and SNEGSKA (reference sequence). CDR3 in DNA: TGCAGTGCTAGACCAGGGACAGGCTATGGCTACACCTTC. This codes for CSARPGTGYGYTF.

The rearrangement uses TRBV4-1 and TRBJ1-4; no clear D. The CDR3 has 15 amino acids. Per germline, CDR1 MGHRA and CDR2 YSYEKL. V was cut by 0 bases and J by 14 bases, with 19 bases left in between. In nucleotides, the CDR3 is TGCGCCAGCAGCCAAGAGCCAGGCCTCTTAGGGAAGCTGTTTTTT. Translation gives CASSQEPGLLGKLFF.

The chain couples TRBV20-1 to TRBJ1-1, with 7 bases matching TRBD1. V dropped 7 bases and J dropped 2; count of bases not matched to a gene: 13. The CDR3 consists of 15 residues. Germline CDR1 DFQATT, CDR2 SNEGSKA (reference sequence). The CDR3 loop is CSVPEKGQLNTEAFF. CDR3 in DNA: TGCAGTGTACCCGAGAAGGGACAGCTAAACACTGAAGCTTTCTTT.

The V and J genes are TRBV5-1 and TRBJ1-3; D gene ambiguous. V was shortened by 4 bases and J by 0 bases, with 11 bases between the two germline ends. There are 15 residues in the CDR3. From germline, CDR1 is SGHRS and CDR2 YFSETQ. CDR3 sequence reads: CASSPVEISGNTIYF. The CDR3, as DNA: TGCGCCAGCAGCCCGGTCGAGATCTCTGGAAACACCATATATTTT.

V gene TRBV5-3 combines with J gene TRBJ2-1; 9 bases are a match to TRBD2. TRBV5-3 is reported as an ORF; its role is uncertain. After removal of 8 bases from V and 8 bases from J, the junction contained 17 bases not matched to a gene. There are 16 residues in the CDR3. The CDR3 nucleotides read TGTGCCAGCAGCCCGTCGGGGGCTAGCGGGAAGGATGAGCAGTTCTTC. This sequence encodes CASSPSGASGKDEQFF.

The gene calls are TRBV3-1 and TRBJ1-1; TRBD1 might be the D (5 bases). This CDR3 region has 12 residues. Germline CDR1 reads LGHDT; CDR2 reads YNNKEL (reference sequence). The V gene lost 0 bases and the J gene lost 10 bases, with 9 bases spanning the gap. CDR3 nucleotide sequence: TGTGCCAGCAGCCAAGATCGTGGGGGAGCTTTCTTT. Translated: CASSQDRGGAFF.

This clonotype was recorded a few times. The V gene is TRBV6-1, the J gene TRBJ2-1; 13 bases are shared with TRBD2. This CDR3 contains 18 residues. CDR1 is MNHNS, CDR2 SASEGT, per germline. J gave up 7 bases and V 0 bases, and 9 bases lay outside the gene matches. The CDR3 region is CASSEASLLAGGRNEQFF. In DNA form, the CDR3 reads TGTGCCAGCAGTGAAGCCTCCCTACTAGCGGGGGGGAGGAATGAGCAGTTCTTC.

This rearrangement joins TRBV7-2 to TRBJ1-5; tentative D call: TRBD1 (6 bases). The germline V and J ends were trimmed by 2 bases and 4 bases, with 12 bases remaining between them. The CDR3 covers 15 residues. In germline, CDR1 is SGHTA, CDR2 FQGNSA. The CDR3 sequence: CASSLKTGINQPQHF. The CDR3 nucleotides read TGTGCCAGCAGCTTAAAGACAGGTATTAATCAGCCCCAGCATTTT.

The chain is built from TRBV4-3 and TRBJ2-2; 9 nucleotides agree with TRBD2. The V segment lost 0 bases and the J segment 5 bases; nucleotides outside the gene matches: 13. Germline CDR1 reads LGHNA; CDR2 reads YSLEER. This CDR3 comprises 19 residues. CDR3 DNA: TGCGCCAGCAGCCAAGATTCAGGACCCGGGACTAGCAATACCGGGGAGCTGTTTTTT. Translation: CASSQDSGPGTSNTGELFF.

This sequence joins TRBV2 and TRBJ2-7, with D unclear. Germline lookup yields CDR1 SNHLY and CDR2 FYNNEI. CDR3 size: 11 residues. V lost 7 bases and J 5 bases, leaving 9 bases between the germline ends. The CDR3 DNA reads TGTGCCAGCACCGCATGGAACGAGCAGTACTTC. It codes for CASTAWNEQYF.

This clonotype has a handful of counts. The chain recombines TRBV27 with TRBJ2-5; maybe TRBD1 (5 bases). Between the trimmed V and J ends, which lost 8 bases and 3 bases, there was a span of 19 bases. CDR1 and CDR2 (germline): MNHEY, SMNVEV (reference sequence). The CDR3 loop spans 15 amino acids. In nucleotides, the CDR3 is TGTGCCAGCGCCCCCATCGGTGGGGCAAAAGAGACCCAGTACTTC. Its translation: CASAPIGGAKETQYF.

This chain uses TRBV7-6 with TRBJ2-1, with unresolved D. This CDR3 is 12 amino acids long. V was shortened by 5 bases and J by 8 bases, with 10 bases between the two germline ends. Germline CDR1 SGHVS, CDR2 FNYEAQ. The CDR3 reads CASSPNGDEQFF. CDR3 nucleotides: TGTGCCAGCAGCCCCAATGGTGATGAGCAGTTCTTC.

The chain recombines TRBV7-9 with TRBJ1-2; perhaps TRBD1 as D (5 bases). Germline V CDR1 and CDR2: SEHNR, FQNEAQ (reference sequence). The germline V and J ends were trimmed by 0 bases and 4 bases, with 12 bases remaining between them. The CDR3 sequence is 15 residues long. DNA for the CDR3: TGTGCCAGCAGCTTAGCGGGGCAACCAAGCTATGGCTACACCTTC. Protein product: CASSLAGQPSYGYTF.

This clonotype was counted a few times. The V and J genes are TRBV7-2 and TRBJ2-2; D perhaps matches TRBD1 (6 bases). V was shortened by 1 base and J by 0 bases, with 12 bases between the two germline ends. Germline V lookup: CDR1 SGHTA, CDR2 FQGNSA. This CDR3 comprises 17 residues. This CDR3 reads CASSLVWDIANTGELFF. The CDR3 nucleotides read TGTGCCAGCAGCTTAGTATGGGACATCGCGAACACCGGGGAGCTGTTTTTT.

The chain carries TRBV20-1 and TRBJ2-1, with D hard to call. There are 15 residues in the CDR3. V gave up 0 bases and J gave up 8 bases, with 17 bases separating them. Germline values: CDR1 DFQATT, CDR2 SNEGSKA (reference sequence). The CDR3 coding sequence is TGCAGTGCTAGAGATGTGCAGAGTTGGATCTATGAGCAGTTCTTC. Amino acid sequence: CSARDVQSWIYEQFF.

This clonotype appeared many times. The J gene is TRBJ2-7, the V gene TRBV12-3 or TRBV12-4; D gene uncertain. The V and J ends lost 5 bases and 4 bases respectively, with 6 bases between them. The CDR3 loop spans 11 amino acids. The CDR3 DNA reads TGTGCCAGCAGTCCAGATTACGAGCAGTACTTC. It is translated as CASSPDYEQYF.

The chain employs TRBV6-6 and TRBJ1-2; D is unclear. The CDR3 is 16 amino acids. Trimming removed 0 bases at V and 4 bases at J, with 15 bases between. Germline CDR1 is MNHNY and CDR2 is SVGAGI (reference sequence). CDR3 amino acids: CASSYSKTDTFYGYTF. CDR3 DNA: TGTGCCAGCAGTTACTCCAAGACTGATACTTTCTATGGCTACACCTTC.

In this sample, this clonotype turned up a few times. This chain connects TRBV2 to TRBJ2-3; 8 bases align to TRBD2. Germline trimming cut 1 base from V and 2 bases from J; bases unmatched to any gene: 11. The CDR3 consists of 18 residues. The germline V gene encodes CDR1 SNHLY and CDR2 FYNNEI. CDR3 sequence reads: CASSEGLPTAGDTDTQYF. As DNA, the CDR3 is TGTGCCAGCAGTGAAGGGCTACCCACAGCGGGAGACACAGATACGCAGTATTTT.

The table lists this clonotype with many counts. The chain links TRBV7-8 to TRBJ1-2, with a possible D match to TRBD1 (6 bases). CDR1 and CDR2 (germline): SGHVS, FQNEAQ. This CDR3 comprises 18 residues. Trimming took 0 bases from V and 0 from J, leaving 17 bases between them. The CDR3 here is CASSLARGIPSSNYGYTF. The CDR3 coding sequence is TGTGCCAGCAGCTTAGCGAGGGGGATACCGAGCTCTAACTATGGCTACACCTTC. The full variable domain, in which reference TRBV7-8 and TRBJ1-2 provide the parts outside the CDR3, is GAGVSQSPRYKVAKRGQDVALRCDPISGHVSLFWYQQALGQGPEFLTYFQNEAQLDKSGLPSDRFFAERPEGSVSTLKIQRTQQEDSAVYLCASSLARGIPSSNYGYTFGSGTRLTVV.

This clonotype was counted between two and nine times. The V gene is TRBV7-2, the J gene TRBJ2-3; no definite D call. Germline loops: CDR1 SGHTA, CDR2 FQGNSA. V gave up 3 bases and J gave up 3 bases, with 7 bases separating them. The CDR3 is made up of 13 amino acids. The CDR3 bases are TGTGCCAGCAGCTTTGGAGCGACAGATACGCAGTATTTT. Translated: CASSFGATDTQYF.

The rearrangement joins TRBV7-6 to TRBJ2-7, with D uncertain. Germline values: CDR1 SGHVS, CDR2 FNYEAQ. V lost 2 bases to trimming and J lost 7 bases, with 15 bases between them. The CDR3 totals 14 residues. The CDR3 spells CASSLPDPPREQYF. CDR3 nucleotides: TGTGCCAGCAGCTTACCAGACCCGCCTCGGGAGCAGTACTTC.

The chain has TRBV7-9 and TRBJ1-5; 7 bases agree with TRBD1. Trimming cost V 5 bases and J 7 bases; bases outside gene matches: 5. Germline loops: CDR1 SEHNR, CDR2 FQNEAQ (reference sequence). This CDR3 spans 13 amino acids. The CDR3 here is CASSPGTVQPQHF. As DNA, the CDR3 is TGTGCCAGCAGCCCCGGGACAGTACAGCCCCAGCATTTT.

In DNA form, the CDR3 reads TGTGCCTCATGGAGCCCAGGGGGCCCTTTTACGGAAGCTTTCTTT. Its translation is CASWSPGGPFTEAFF. The J gene is TRBJ1-1, the V gene TRBV19; 8 bases line up with TRBD1. Per germline, CDR1 LNHDA and CDR2 SQIVND (reference sequence). CDR3 size: 15 residues. The junction had 19 bases not matched to a gene; V was cut back by 11 bases and J by 8 bases.